This T cell receptor (beta chain) was identified during a study of CD8 T cells in ankylosing spondylitis. Libraries of TCR beta came from quantitative 5'-RACE with molecular barcodes. In TCRdb, the 5' RACE reads were re-called with MiXCR into one record per CDR3 protein. This sample has fewer than 500,000 distinct CDR3 sequences, with 25% to 30% found just once. The CDR3 is made up of 16 amino acids. Germline values: CDR1 MNHEY, CDR2 SVGAGI. The V and J ends lost 4 bases and 2 bases respectively, with 12 bases between them. General observations from the study: The authors reported significant enrichment of disease-linked clones in matched ankylosing spondylitis synovial fluid. A TCR beta motif of several highly homologous variants seemed to mark ankylosing spondylitis blood.

Points on this clonotype: Antigen specificity is unknown.

The sequenced material came from blood, either unsorted or a sorted T cell fraction (not recorded which). The clonotype was recovered from a male donor with ankylosing spondylitis. This chain uses TRBV6-5 with TRBJ1-6; D remains unclear. The DNA for the CDR3 is TGTGCCAGCAGTTCCCCGCGGGGAGCCTATAATTCACCCCTCCACTTT. Translation gives CASSSPRGAYNSPLHF.